These 13 T cell receptor beta chains were all obtained from the same sample, sequenced in a study of T cell changes during pregnancy in multiple sclerosis. The method was immunoSEQ multiplex PCR; TCRdb's version includes in-frame clones alone and lacks a portion of them. The table lists 85,000 to 130,000 clones, 85% to 95% of them singletons. This specimen consisted of peripheral blood, obtained in the second trimester of pregnancy. Receptors were obtained from a female donor with multiple sclerosis, enrolled in a pregnancy study.

The chain joins TRBV5-1 to TRBJ2-5, with a weak D call TRBD2 (5 bases). CDR3 length equals 14 residues. Germline-derived CDR1 and CDR2 are SGHRS and YFSETQ. Trimming shortened V by 2 bases and J by 7 bases, and 15 bases separated the two germline ends. The CDR3 DNA sequence: TGCGCCAGCAGCTTCGACCTAGCAGGCGGGACCCAGTACTTC. Residues: CASSFDLAGGTQYF. Using reference TRBV5-1 and TRBJ2-5 for the parts outside the CDR3, the full variable domain is KAGVTQTPRYLIKTRGQQVTLSCSPISGHRSVSWYQQTPGQGLQFLFEYFSETQRNKGNFPGRFSGRQFSNSRSEMNVSTLELGDSALYLCASSFDLAGGTQYFGPGTRLLVL.

The chain couples TRBV30 to TRBJ2-5; 8 bases fit TRBD1. This CDR3 is built from 13 residues. Germline V gives CDR1 GTSNPN, CDR2 SVGIG (reference sequence). J gave up 5 bases and V 2 bases, and 4 bases lay outside the gene matches. The CDR3 region has the DNA TGTGCCTGGAGTCCGAGACAGGGGGAGACCCAGTACTTC. Translated, it gives CAWSPRQGETQYF.

The chain joins TRBV19 to TRBJ1-1, with 7 bases that match TRBD1. Germline CDR1 LNHDA, CDR2 SQIVND (reference sequence). Losses at the gene ends were 1 base for V and 3 bases for J; bases not matched to a gene: 11. This CDR3 comprises 17 residues. DNA for the CDR3: TGTGCCAGTAGTATAGGGTTGAACAGGGGATACTACACTGAAGCTTTCTTT. It is translated as CASSIGLNRGYYTEAFF.

The V call is TRBV27, the J call TRBJ2-3; possibly TRBD2 for D (5 bases). Germline CDR1 reads MNHEY; CDR2 reads SMNVEV (reference sequence). V lost 2 bases, J lost 0 bases, and 9 bases lay in between. This CDR3 comprises 15 residues. CDR3 DNA: TGTGCCAGCAGTTTAGGTCCGGGAAGCACAGATACGCAGTATTTT. Residues: CASSLGPGSTDTQYF.

This chain connects TRBV6-5 to TRBJ2-7; D gene ambiguous. CDR3 length: 13 residues. CDR1 and CDR2 from the germline V gene are MNHEY and SVGAGI. V was cut by 8 bases and J by 6 bases, with 17 bases left in between. Here the CDR3 reads CASAIRPGVEQYF. The CDR3 DNA reads TGTGCCAGCGCCATTAGACCGGGTGTCGAGCAGTACTTC.

The chain carries TRBV18 and TRBJ2-7, with 8 positions matching TRBD1. The CDR3 is 14 residues long. Germline V gene sequence: CDR1 KGHSH, CDR2 LQKENI. With 6 bases clipped from V and 3 bases from J, the junction kept 7 bases outside the gene matches. CDR3 nucleotide sequence: TGTGCCAGCTCTCCCCCCGGGACAGGCTACGAGCAGTACTTC. Translating gives CASSPPGTGYEQYF.

The chain joins TRBV28 to TRBJ1-1; 7 bases fit TRBD1. The CDR3 spans 16 residues. The junction had 11 bases not matched to a gene; V was cut back by 4 bases and J by 3 bases. Germline V gives CDR1 MDHEN, CDR2 SYDVKM. CDR3 nucleotide sequence: TGTGCCAGCAGTTCAGGAGGGGGCCGAGAAGACACTGAAGCTTTCTTT. Amino acid sequence: CASSSGGGREDTEAFF.

The gene calls are TRBV5-6 and TRBJ2-1; 9 bases agree with TRBD2. Per germline, CDR1 SGHDT and CDR2 YYEEEE. Trimming cost V 0 bases and J 10 bases; bases outside gene matches: 2. The CDR3 extends over 13 amino acids. In DNA, the CDR3 is TGTGCCAGCAGCTTGGGGCTAGCGGGAGAGCAGTTCTTC. Translation gives CASSLGLAGEQFF.

The chain couples TRBV7-3 to TRBJ1-6; 8 positions match TRBD1. The CDR3 has 15 amino acids. With 4 bases clipped from V and 4 bases from J, the junction kept 3 bases outside the gene matches. Germline CDR1 and CDR2: SGHTA and FQGTGA. In DNA, the CDR3 is TGTGCCAGCAGCTCAGGACAGGGTTATAATTCACCCCTCCACTTT. Amino acids: CASSSGQGYNSPLHF. Together with reference TRBV7-3 and TRBJ1-6, the CDR3 gives the full variable domain: GAGVSQTPSNKVTEKGKYVELRCDPISGHTALYWYRQSLGQGPEFLIYFQGTGAADDSGLPNDRFFAVRPEGSVSTLKIQRTERGDSAVYLCASSSGQGYNSPLHFGNGTRLTVT.

The chain employs TRBV4-1 and TRBJ2-5; 14 bases line up with TRBD2. From germline, CDR1 is MGHRA and CDR2 YSYEKL. The V segment lost 3 bases and the J segment 1 base; nucleotides outside the gene matches: 1. This CDR3 region has 16 residues. Here the CDR3 DNA reads TGCGCCAGCAGCCATGGGACTAGCGGGGGCCAAGAGACCCAGTACTTC. Translated, it gives CASSHGTSGGQETQYF.

The V call is TRBV6-1, the J call TRBJ1-3; D not resolved. Deletions cut 7 bases from V and 2 bases from J, with 9 bases between. This CDR3 contains 13 residues. Per germline, CDR1 MNHNS and CDR2 SASEGT. The CDR3 here is CASKRQPGNTIYF. Written as DNA, the CDR3 is TGTGCCAGCAAGAGGCAACCTGGAAACACCATATATTTT.

The V and J genes are TRBV10-2 and TRBJ2-1; D uncertain. The V gene's germline CDR1 is WSHSY and CDR2 SAAADI. The CDR3 extends over 13 amino acids. V lost 8 bases, J lost 4 bases, and 12 bases lay in between. CDR3 sequence reads: CASRMGAYNEQFF. The CDR3 DNA reads as TGCGCCAGCCGAATGGGCGCGTACAATGAGCAGTTCTTC.

The chain couples TRBV28 to TRBJ2-3; TRBD1 agrees at 11 bases. From germline, CDR1 is MDHEN and CDR2 SYDVKM. V shed 10 bases and J 7 bases; nucleotides not matched to a gene: 7. This CDR3 has 13 residues. The CDR3 bases are TGTGCCATAAGGGACAGGGGGGGGAATACGCAGTATTTT. Amino acid sequence: CAIRDRGGNTQYF.